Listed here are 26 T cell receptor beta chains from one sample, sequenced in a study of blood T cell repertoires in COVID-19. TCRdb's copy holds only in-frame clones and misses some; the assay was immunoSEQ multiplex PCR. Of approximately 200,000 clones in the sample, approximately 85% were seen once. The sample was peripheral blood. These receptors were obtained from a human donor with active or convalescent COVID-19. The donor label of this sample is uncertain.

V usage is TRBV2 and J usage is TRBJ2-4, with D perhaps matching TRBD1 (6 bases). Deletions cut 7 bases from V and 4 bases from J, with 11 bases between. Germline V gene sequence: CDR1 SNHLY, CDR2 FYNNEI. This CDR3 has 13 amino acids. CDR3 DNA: TGTGCCAGCAACTTACAGGGTAAAAACATTCAGTACTTC. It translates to CASNLQGKNIQYF. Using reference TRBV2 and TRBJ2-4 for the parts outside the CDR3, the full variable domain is EPEVTQTPSHQVTQMGQEVILRCVPISNHLYFYWYRQILGQKVEFLVSFYNNEISEKSEIFDDQFSVERPDGSNFTLKIRSTKLEDSAMYFCASNLQGKNIQYFGAGTRLSVL.

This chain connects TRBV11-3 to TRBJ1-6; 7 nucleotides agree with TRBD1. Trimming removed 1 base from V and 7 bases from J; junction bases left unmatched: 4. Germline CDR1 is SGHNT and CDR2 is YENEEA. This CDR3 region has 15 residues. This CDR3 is CASSLVGDRNSPLHF. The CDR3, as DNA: TGTGCCAGCAGCTTAGTCGGGGACAGAAATTCACCCCTCCACTTT.

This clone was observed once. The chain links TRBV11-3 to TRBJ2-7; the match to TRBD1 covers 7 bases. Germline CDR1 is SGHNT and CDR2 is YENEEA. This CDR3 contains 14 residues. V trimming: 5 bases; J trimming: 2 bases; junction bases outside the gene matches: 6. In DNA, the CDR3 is TGTGCCAGCAGCCATTCCAGGGGGACCTACGAGCAGTACTTC. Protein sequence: CASSHSRGTYEQYF. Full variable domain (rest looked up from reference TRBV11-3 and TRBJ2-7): EAGVVQSPRYKIIEKKQPVAFWCNPISGHNTLYWYLQNLGQGPELLIRYENEEAVDDSQLPKDRFSAERLKGVDSTLKIQPAELGDSAVYLCASSHSRGTYEQYFGPGTRLTVT.

CDR3 residues: CASSAGTGVETQYF. DNA of the CDR3: TGTGCCAGCAGCGCTGGGACAGGGGTAGAGACCCAGTACTTC. This chain connects TRBV7-9 to TRBJ2-5, with 10 bases fitting TRBD1. This CDR3 has 14 amino acids. The trim removed 5 bases at V and 4 bases at J, leaving 4 bases unmatched. Germline V gene data show CDR1 as SEHNR and CDR2 as FQNEAQ (reference sequence).

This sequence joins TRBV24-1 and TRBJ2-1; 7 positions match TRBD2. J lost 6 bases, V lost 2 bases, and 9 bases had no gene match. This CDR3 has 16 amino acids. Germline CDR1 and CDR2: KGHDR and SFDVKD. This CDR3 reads CATSDSTKRDPNEQFF. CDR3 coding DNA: TGTGCCACCAGTGATTCGACTAAGCGGGACCCCAATGAGCAGTTCTTC.

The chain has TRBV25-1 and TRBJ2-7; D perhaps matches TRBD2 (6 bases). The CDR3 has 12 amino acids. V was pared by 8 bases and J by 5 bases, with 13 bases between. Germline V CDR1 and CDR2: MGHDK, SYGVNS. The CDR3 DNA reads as TGTGCCAGCCTAGGGAGGTTCCACGAGCAGTACTTC. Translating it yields CASLGRFHEQYF.

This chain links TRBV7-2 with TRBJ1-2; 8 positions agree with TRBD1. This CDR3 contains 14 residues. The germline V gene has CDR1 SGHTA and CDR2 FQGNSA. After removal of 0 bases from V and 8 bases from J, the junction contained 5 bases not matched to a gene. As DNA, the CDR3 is TGTGCCAGCAGCTTAGCGGACAGGGTAGACGGCTACACCTTC. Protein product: CASSLADRVDGYTF.

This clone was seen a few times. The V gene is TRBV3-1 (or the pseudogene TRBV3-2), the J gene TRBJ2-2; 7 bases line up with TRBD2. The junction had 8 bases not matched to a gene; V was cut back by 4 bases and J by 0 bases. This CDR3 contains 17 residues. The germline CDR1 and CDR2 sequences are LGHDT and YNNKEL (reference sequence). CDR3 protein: CASSPSGGGTNTGELFF. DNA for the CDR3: TGTGCCAGCAGCCCCTCTGGGGGGGGTACGAACACCGGGGAGCTGTTTTTT.

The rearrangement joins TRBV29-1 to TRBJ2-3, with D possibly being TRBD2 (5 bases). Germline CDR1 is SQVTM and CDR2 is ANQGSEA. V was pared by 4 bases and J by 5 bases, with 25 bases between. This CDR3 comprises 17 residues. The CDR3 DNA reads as TGCAGCGTTGCGGCAACTCGTGTGGGAGCGTTCCGAGATACGCAGTATTTT. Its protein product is CSVAATRVGAFRDTQYF.

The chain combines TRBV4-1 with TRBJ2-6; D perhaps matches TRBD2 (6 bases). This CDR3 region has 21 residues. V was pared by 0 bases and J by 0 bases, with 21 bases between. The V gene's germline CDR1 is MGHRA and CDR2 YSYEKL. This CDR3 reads CASSQEWRETGFNSGANVLTF. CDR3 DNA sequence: TGCGCCAGCAGCCAAGAGTGGAGGGAGACGGGCTTCAACTCTGGGGCCAACGTCCTGACTTTC.

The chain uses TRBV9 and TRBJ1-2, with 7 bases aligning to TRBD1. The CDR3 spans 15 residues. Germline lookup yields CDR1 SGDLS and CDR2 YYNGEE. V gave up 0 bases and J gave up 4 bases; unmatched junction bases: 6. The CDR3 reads CASSVAGQASYGYTF. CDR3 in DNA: TGTGCCAGCAGCGTAGCTGGACAGGCCTCCTATGGCTACACCTTC.

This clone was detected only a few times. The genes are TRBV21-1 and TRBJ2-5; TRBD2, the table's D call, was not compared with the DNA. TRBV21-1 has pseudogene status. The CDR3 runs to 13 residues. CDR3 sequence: CAKAGGGRETQYF. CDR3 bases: TGTGCCAAAGCAGGAGGTGGGCGAGAGACCCAGTACTTC.

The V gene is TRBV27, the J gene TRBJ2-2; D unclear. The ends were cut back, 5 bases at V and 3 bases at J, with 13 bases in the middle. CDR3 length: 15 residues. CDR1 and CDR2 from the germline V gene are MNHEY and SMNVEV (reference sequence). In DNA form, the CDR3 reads TGTGCCAGCAGTCAAGACACGGTCGACACCGGGGAGCTGTTTTTT. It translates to CASSQDTVDTGELFF.

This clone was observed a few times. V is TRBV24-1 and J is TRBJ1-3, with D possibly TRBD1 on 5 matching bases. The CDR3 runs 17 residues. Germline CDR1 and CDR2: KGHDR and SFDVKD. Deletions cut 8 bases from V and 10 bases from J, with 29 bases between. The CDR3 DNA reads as TGTGCCACCATGAAAAGGGGTAGCGGGGCCTTCGTCTGGACCATATATTTT. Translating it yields CATMKRGSGAFVWTIYF.

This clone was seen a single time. Written as DNA, the CDR3 is TGTGCCAGCAGAGTAGAGAACACCGGGGAGCTGTTTTTT. Translating gives CASRVENTGELFF. This rearrangement joins TRBV28 to TRBJ2-2; D not resolved. CDR1 MDHEN and CDR2 SYDVKM come from the germline V gene. V lost 6 bases and J lost 1, with 6 bases in between. The CDR3 is made up of 13 amino acids.

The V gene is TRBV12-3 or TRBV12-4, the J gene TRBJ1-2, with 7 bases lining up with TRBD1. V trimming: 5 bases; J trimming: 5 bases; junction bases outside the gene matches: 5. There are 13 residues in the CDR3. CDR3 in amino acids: CASSRDSSYGYTF. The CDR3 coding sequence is TGTGCCAGCAGTCGGGACAGTTCATATGGCTACACCTTC.

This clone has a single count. The CDR3 is CASSGLAGGPSGELFF. CDR3 in DNA: TGCGCCAGCAGCGGATTAGCGGGAGGGCCGTCCGGGGAGCTGTTTTTT. This sequence joins TRBV5-1 and TRBJ2-2, with TRBD2 identical over 11 bases. Unmatched junction bases numbered 8, after V lost 4 bases and J lost 6 bases. This CDR3 is 16 amino acids long. The germline V gene encodes CDR1 SGHRS and CDR2 YFSETQ.

This chain's CDR3 is CASRQGQTISSYNSPLHF. The CDR3 nucleotides read TGTGCCAGCAGGCAAGGACAGACCATTAGCTCCTATAATTCACCCCTCCACTTT. This sequence joins TRBV11-2 and TRBJ1-6, with a possible D match to TRBD1 (6 bases). Trimming stripped 6 bases from V and 0 bases from J, with 18 bases between. From germline, CDR1 is SGHAT and CDR2 FQNNGV. The CDR3 has 18 residues.

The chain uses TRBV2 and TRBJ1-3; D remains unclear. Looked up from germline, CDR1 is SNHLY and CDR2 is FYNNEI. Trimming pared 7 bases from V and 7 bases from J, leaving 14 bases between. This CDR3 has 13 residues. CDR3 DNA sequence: TGTGCCAGCACCCAACGCTTCACTAACACCATATATTTT. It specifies CASTQRFTNTIYF.

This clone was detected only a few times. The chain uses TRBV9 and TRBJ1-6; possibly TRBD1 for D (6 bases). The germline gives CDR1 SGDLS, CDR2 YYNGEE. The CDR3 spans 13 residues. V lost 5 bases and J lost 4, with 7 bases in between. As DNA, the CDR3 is TGTGCCAGCAGAGACAGGTATAATTCACCCCTCCACTTT. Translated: CASRDRYNSPLHF.

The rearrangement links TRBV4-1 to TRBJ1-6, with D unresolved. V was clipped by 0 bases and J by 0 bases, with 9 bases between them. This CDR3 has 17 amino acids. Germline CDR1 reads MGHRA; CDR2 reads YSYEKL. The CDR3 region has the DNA TGCGCCAGCAGCCAAGATGAGGAAAGCTCCTATAATTCACCCCTCCACTTT. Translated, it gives CASSQDEESSYNSPLHF.

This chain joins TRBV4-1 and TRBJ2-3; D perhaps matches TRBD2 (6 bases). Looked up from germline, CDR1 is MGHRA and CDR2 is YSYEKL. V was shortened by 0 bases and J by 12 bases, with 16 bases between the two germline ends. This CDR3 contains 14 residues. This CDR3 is CASSQDLSGLSQYF. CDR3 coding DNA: TGCGCCAGCAGCCAAGATTTATCAGGACTAAGTCAGTATTTT.

CDR3 sequence: CASSSGTGGDEQYF. For the CDR3, the DNA is TGTGCCAGCAGCTCAGGGACAGGGGGCGACGAGCAGTACTTC. The chain combines TRBV9 with TRBJ2-7, with 12 bases identical to TRBD1. Per germline, CDR1 SGDLS and CDR2 YYNGEE. The CDR3 consists of 14 residues. The V segment lost 4 bases and the J segment 5 bases; nucleotides outside the gene matches: 4.

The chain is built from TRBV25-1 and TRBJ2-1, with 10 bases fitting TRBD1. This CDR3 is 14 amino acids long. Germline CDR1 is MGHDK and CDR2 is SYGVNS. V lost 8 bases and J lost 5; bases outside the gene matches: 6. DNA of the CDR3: TGTGCCAGCGAGAGAGGACAGGGGGACAATGAGCAGTTCTTC. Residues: CASERGQGDNEQFF.

For the CDR3, the DNA is TGTGCCAGCAGCGCCGCTGGGGGGGCGATTGAAGCTTTCTTT. This translates into CASSAAGGAIEAFF. The chain couples TRBV9 to TRBJ1-1; tentatively, D is TRBD1 (6 bases). CDR1 is SGDLS, CDR2 YYNGEE, per germline. The CDR3 contains 14 residues. With 3 bases removed from V and 7 bases from J, the gap between germline ends came to 16 bases. Complete variable domain (other parts from reference TRBV9 and TRBJ1-1): DSGVTQTPKHLITATGQRVTLRCSPRSGDLSVYWYQQSLDQGLQFLIQYYNGEERAKGNILERFSAQQFPDLHSELNLSSLELGDSALYFCASSAAGGAIEAFFGQGTRLTVV.

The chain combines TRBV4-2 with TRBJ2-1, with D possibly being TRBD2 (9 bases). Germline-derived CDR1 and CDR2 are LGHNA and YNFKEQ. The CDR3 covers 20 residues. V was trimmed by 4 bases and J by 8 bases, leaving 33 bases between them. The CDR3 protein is CASSRYPGQATSGQPDEQFF. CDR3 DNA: TGTGCCAGCAGCCGTTATCCGGGACAGGCGACTAGCGGCCAACCGGATGAGCAGTTCTTC.